A single sample gave rise to the 5 T cell receptor beta chains below, sequenced in a study of T cell repertoires in cytomegalovirus infection. TCRdb itself ran the reads through MiXCR, one entry per CDR3 protein. The sample holds roughly 600,000 distinct CDR3 sequences, 24% seen once. What was sequenced was CD8+ T cells from PBMCs. These receptors were collected from a human donor in good health (CMV status not recorded). Some clones in this sample may be carry-over from other donors' samples.

This chain links TRBV20-1 with TRBJ2-1, with a possible D match to TRBD2 (5 bases). V lost 1 base, J lost 7 bases, and 14 bases lay in between. Germline V lookup: CDR1 DFQATT, CDR2 SNEGSKA (reference sequence). The length of the CDR3 is 14 residues. In DNA form, the CDR3 reads TGCAGTGCTAGAGTAGGTTACAGAGGGAATGAGCAGTTCTTC. As protein: CSARVGYRGNEQFF.

This rearrangement joins TRBV9 to TRBJ2-7; tentatively, D is TRBD1 or TRBD2 (7 bases each). The CDR3 is made up of 16 amino acids. The V gene lost 4 bases and the J gene lost 2 bases, with 19 bases spanning the gap. Germline V gene sequence: CDR1 SGDLS, CDR2 YYNGEE. CDR3 sequence reads: CASSMTGRGNPYEQYF. The CDR3 DNA reads as TGTGCCAGCAGCATGACAGGGAGGGGGAATCCCTACGAGCAGTACTTC. The variable domain in full, with the rest retrieved from reference TRBV9 and TRBJ2-7, is DSGVTQTPKHLITATGQRVTLRCSPRSGDLSVYWYQQSLDQGLQFLIQYYNGEERAKGNILERFSAQQFPDLHSELNLSSLELGDSALYFCASSMTGRGNPYEQYFGPGTRLTVT.

This clonotype was counted only a few times. The rearrangement joins TRBV20-1 to TRBJ1-1, with D unclear. Trimming removed 6 bases at V and 0 bases at J, with 11 bases between. Germline V gene sequence: CDR1 DFQATT, CDR2 SNEGSKA (reference sequence). This CDR3 comprises 13 residues. The CDR3 coding sequence is TGCAGTGCCCCGAGCAGAGTGAACACTGAAGCTTTCTTT. Translation gives CSAPSRVNTEAFF.

This clonotype occurred a few times. The rearrangement links TRBV2 to TRBJ2-7, with 8 bases matching TRBD2. The V gene's germline CDR1 is SNHLY and CDR2 FYNNEI. Trimming took 2 bases from V and 9 from J; bases not matched to a gene: 9. This CDR3 is 14 amino acids long. The DNA for the CDR3 is TGTGCCAGCAGTGAAATAGCGGGGCGCCCTCGGCAGTACTTC. Its translation: CASSEIAGRPRQYF. Combining the CDR3 with reference TRBV2 and TRBJ2-7 gives the whole variable domain EPEVTQTPSHQVTQMGQEVILRCVPISNHLYFYWYRQILGQKVEFLVSFYNNEISEKSEIFDDQFSVERPDGSNFTLKIRSTKLEDSAMYFCASSEIAGRPRQYFGPGTRLTVT.

In its sample, this clonotype was seen many times. J is TRBJ2-3 and V is TRBV7-8; TRBD1 aligns across 12 bases. Germline CDR1 reads SGHVS; CDR2 reads FQNEAQ. The V segment lost 3 bases and the J segment 0 bases; nucleotides outside the gene matches: 13. This CDR3 comprises 20 residues. CDR3 nucleotide sequence: TGTGCCAGCAGCTTCGGGACCGGGACAGGGGGCCCAATTAGCACAGATACGCAGTATTTT. It yields the protein CASSFGTGTGGPISTDTQYF.